This T cell receptor (beta chain) originates from a study of low-dose radiotherapy and immunotherapy resistance in tumors. Study details: Intravenous administration to patients comprised nivolumab at 240 mg every two weeks and ipilimumab at 1 mg/kg every six weeks.

The PCR that amplified TCRs ran for 20 to 25 cycles, relying on a constant-region primer and a V-primer adapter. Via MiXCR, TCRdb re-called the reads, giving one row per CDR3 protein. The table has approximately 52,000 distinct CDR3 sequences, around 34% seen once. The CDR3 covers 17 residues. CDR1 is SGHRS and CDR2 is YFSETQ in the germline V gene. Trimming took 2 bases from V and 8 from J, leaving 23 bases between them. Time point here: after trial treatment. Treatment meaning: LDRT plus nivolumab, ipilimumab, low-dose cyclophosphamide and aspirin (RACIN trial). Sequencing was performed on PBMCs, taken after low-dose radiotherapy plus immunotherapy. This TCR was sampled from a male donor with rectosigmoid adenocarcinoma. The chain joins TRBV5-1 to TRBJ2-1; D perhaps matches TRBD1 (7 bases). This chain's CDR3 is CASSFALAGSQGDEQFF. The DNA for the CDR3 is TGCGCCAGCAGCTTCGCCCTGGCGGGGTCCCAGGGGGATGAGCAGTTCTTC.